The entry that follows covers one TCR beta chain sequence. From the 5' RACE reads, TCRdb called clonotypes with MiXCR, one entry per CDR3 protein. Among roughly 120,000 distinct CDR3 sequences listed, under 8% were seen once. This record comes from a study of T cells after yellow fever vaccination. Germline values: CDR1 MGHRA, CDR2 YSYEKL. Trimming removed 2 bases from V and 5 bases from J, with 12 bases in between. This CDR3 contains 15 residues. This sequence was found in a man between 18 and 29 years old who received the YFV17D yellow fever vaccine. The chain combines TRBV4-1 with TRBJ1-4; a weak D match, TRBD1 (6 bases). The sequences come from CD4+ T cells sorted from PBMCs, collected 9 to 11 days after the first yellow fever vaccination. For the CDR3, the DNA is TGCGCCAGCAGCCAAAAGGACAGCGAAAATGAAAAACTGTTTTTT. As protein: CASSQKDSENEKLFF.